Below are 6 T cell receptor beta chains sequenced from a single sample in a study of blood T cell repertoires in COVID-19. TCRdb's copy holds only in-frame clones and misses some; the assay was immunoSEQ multiplex PCR. The sample has 100,000 to 130,000 clones; about four fifths are singletons. Sequenced input: peripheral blood. The receptors were gathered from a woman between 65 and 79 years old with acute or convalescent COVID-19.

This chain uses TRBV5-5 with TRBJ2-1, with TRBD1 matching over 9 bases. The CDR3 runs to 17 residues. Per the germline V gene, CDR1 is SGHKS and CDR2 is YYEKEE (reference sequence). Losses at the gene ends were 5 bases for V and 8 bases for J; bases not matched to a gene: 17. DNA of the CDR3: TGTGCCAGCAGACTGCTGCCTACAGGGGGCGCCGGGGATGAGCAGTTCTTC. Its translation: CASRLLPTGGAGDEQFF.

This clone was detected a few times. V is TRBV27 and J is TRBJ1-2, with D possibly being TRBD1 (6 bases). Per germline, CDR1 MNHEY and CDR2 SMNVEV (reference sequence). V was cut by 5 bases and J by 4 bases, with 23 bases left in between. This CDR3 region has 17 residues. CDR3 amino acids: CASSPLVGGARGYGYTF. Here the CDR3 DNA reads TGTGCCAGCAGTCCCCTTGTTGGGGGCGCCCGGGGCTATGGCTACACCTTC.

This chain links TRBV6-5 with TRBJ1-6; D is ambiguous. Trimming took off 2 bases at V and 6 bases at J, with 8 bases between the two ends. Germline-derived CDR1 and CDR2 are MNHEY and SVGAGI. The CDR3 loop spans 14 amino acids. The CDR3 here is CASSYRGPNSPLHF. In DNA form, the CDR3 reads TGTGCCAGCAGTTACCGTGGCCCTAATTCACCCCTCCACTTT.

The rearrangement uses TRBV28 and TRBJ1-2, with TRBD1 matching 8 bases. The CDR3 covers 17 residues. V shed 2 bases, J shed 7 bases, and the junction held 15 bases outside the gene matches. Germline V CDR1 and CDR2: MDHEN, SYDVKM. In DNA, the CDR3 is TGTGCCAGCAGTTTAGAAGGGTCCCAGGGGGCAATTCGTGGCTACACCTTC. The encoded protein is CASSLEGSQGAIRGYTF.

The chain combines TRBV5-6 with TRBJ2-7; D perhaps matches TRBD2 (6 bases). The CDR3 runs to 17 residues. Germline V lookup: CDR1 SGHDT, CDR2 YYEEEE. V dropped 0 bases and J dropped 2 bases, with 18 bases sitting between them. This CDR3 reads CASSLVFSGDPTYEQYF. CDR3 bases: TGTGCCAGCAGCTTGGTGTTTTCGGGGGACCCAACCTACGAGCAGTACTTC.

J is TRBJ2-3 and V is TRBV19, with D unclear. CDR1 is LNHDA, CDR2 SQIVND, per germline (reference sequence). There are 11 residues in the CDR3. Trimming left V 7 bases short and J 7 bases short, with 9 bases between. CDR3 protein: CASIQANTQYF. The CDR3, as DNA: TGTGCCAGTATCCAGGCAAATACGCAGTATTTT.